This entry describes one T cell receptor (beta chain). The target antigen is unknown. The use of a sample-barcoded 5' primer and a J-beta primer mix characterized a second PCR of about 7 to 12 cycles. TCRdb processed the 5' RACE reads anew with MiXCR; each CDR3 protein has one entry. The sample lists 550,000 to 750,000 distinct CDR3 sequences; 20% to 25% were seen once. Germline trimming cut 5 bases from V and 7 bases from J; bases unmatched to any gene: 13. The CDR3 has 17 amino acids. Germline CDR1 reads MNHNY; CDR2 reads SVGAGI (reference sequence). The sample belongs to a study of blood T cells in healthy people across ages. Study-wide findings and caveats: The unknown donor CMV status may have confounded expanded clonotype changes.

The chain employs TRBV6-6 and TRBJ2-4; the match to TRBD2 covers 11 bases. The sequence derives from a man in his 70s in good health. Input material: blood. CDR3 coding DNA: TGTGCCAGCAGTCACGGGGGACTAGCGGCGCTAGGGAACATTCAGTACTTC. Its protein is CASSHGGLAALGNIQYF.